This T cell receptor (beta chain) was recorded in a study of blood T cells in healthy people across ages. Primed by a sample-barcoded 5' primer and a J-beta primer mix, a second PCR proceeded for roughly 7 to 12 cycles. Each single sample gave us at least 2.5 million CDR3-containing paired-end reads. TCRdb redid the calling of the 5' RACE reads with MiXCR, one entry per CDR3 protein. The sample lists around 1,800,000 distinct CDR3 sequences; around 42% were seen once. Total RNA extraction produced at least 5.5 micrograms (per sample) for the study. The CDR3 is 21 residues long. Per germline, CDR1 LGHNA and CDR2 YNFKEQ. With 0 bases removed from V and 1 base from J, the gap between germline ends came to 25 bases.

The source of this sequence is a human donor in good health. Sequences were obtained from blood. This chain connects TRBV4-2 to TRBJ2-1; D may be TRBD1 (6 bases). Written as DNA, the CDR3 is TGTGCCAGCAGCCAAGATCGGAGTAGGACAGACCCAAAGGGGTCCTACAATGAGCAGTTCTTC. Translation gives CASSQDRSRTDPKGSYNEQFF.